Presented here are 17 T cell receptor beta chains from one specimen sequenced in a study of T-cell reconstitution after alpha-beta-depleted transplantation in children. It was with unique molecular identifiers that the TCRbeta library was prepared. TCRdb re-called the PCR reads through MiXCR, storing one row per CDR3 protein. The sample holds approximately 800,000 distinct CDR3 sequences; roughly 15% are singletons and the top ten take approximately 4.5%. The material was PBMCs, mostly from graft donor cells, obtained 360 days after TCRalphabeta/CD19-depleted stem cell transplant. All receptors derive from a male patient younger than 18 who had a stem cell transplant for acute lymphoblastic leukemia, so the T cells may come from the graft donor.

The chain is built from TRBV18 and TRBJ2-2; no clear D. With 2 bases removed from V and 0 bases from J, the gap between germline ends came to 7 bases. CDR1 is KGHSH and CDR2 is LQKENI in the germline V gene. CDR3 length equals 15 residues. CDR3 sequence reads: CASSPMAANTGELFF. Here the CDR3 DNA reads TGTGCCAGCTCACCAATGGCCGCGAACACCGGGGAGCTGTTTTTT.

This chain uses TRBV20-1 with TRBJ1-2; no definite D call. Germline values: CDR1 DFQATT, CDR2 SNEGSKA (reference sequence). This CDR3 has 12 amino acids. The CDR3 coding sequence is TGCTCCCCTACCGACGGCAGTTATGGCTACACCTTC. Its protein product is CSPTDGSYGYTF.

This clonotype was detected many times. CDR3 coding DNA: TGTGCCAGCAGCTTACGTGAGGCCTCAAATGAGCAGTTCTTC. Translated, it gives CASSLREASNEQFF. This chain joins TRBV7-8 and TRBJ2-1; D ambiguous. V lost 2 bases and J 7 bases, leaving 12 bases between the germline ends. CDR1 and CDR2 from the germline V gene are SGHVS and FQNEAQ. The CDR3 covers 14 residues.

This clonotype was seen more than once but under ten times. V and J are TRBV5-1 and TRBJ2-7; the D call may be TRBD1 or TRBD2 (5 bases each). In germline, CDR1 is SGHRS, CDR2 YFSETQ. V gave up 5 bases and J gave up 4 bases, with 25 bases separating them. This CDR3 is built from 17 residues. CDR3: CASRGPGRASRVYEQYF. In DNA form, the CDR3 reads TGCGCCAGCAGGGGGCCGGGACGGGCCAGCCGAGTTTACGAGCAGTACTTC.

This clonotype has more than one count but fewer than ten. The chain combines TRBV4-1 with TRBJ2-7; D is perhaps TRBD1 (5 bases). Germline assignment: CDR1 MGHRA and CDR2 YSYEKL. V was trimmed by 3 bases and J by 2 bases, leaving 17 bases between them. The CDR3 is 16 residues long. In DNA form, the CDR3 reads TGCGCCAGCAGCCAGACTCCCGACAGCAGCGCCTACGAGCAGTACTTC. Translating it yields CASSQTPDSSAYEQYF.

The chain combines TRBV20-1 with TRBJ2-3, with 10 bases matching TRBD2. In germline, CDR1 is DFQATT, CDR2 SNEGSKA (reference sequence). Trimming at V came to 5 bases and at J to 0 bases, leaving 8 bases not matched to a gene. The CDR3 is made up of 16 amino acids. CDR3 amino acids: CSAPRTSGVSTDTQYF. The CDR3 coding sequence is TGCAGTGCTCCGCGGACTAGCGGAGTGAGCACAGATACGCAGTATTTT.

The V call is TRBV29-1, the J call TRBJ1-5; D remains ambiguous. The CDR3 contains 14 residues. V dropped 6 bases and J dropped 4 bases, with 16 bases sitting between them. CDR1 is SQVTM and CDR2 is ANQGSEA in the germline V gene. The CDR3 loop reads CSVGGTGSNQPQHF. The CDR3 DNA is TGCAGCGTGGGAGGAACGGGGTCAAATCAGCCCCAGCATTTT.

This clonotype was found a few times. The chain links TRBV12-3 or TRBV12-4 to TRBJ2-6; D gene uncertain. With 4 bases removed from V and 0 bases from J, the gap between germline ends came to 7 bases. The CDR3 contains 15 residues. The CDR3 DNA sequence: TGTGCCAGCAGTTGGTTAGTCTCTGGGGCCAACGTCCTGACTTTC. It codes for CASSWLVSGANVLTF.

This clonotype occurred a few times. The chain couples TRBV7-3 to TRBJ2-2, with D hard to call. Germline lookup yields CDR1 SGHTA and CDR2 FQGTGA. Trimming shortened V by 4 bases and J by 4 bases, and 10 bases separated the two germline ends. The CDR3 is 14 residues long. CDR3 bases: TGTGCCAGCAGCTCAACCCTACTCACCGGGGAGCTGTTTTTT. Encoded protein: CASSSTLLTGELFF.

The table lists this clonotype with many counts. This chain joins TRBV19 and TRBJ1-1; D not certain. Per the germline V gene, CDR1 is LNHDA and CDR2 is SQIVND (reference sequence). The CDR3 is made up of 14 amino acids. The V gene lost 7 bases and the J gene lost 0 bases, with 12 bases spanning the gap. The CDR3 DNA sequence: TGTGCCAGTAAAGAAGTTTGGATGAACACTGAAGCTTTCTTT. This gives the protein CASKEVWMNTEAFF.

This clonotype has a handful of counts. The chain joins TRBV4-2 to TRBJ1-3, with D hard to call. This CDR3 is built from 15 residues. The V end was cut by 4 bases, the J end by 0 bases, with 10 bases between. Germline V gene data show CDR1 as LGHNA and CDR2 as YNFKEQ. As DNA, the CDR3 is TGTGCCAGCAGCCCGGGCGGGAGCTCTGGAAACACCATATATTTT. This sequence encodes CASSPGGSSGNTIYF.

The rearrangement joins TRBV27 to TRBJ2-5; TRBD2 matches 12 bases. The CDR3 extends over 18 amino acids. The V and J ends lost 7 bases and 2 bases, in that order; junction bases with no gene match: 14. CDR1 is MNHEY and CDR2 is SMNVEV in the germline V gene (reference sequence). In DNA, the CDR3 is TGTGCCAGCAAACAAACTAGCGGGAGGAGAGGTCCTCAAGAGACCCAGTACTTC. As protein: CASKQTSGRRGPQETQYF.

The CDR3 protein is CASSVGTGLYEQYF. The CDR3 DNA reads TGTGCCAGCAGCGTAGGGACAGGCCTCTACGAGCAGTACTTC. The V gene is TRBV9, the J gene TRBJ2-7, with TRBD1 matching over 7 bases. The CDR3 extends over 14 amino acids. V shed 0 bases and J 3 bases; nucleotides not matched to a gene: 3. Germline-derived CDR1 and CDR2 are SGDLS and YYNGEE.

The chain employs TRBV18 and TRBJ2-7; D may be TRBD1 or TRBD2 (6 bases each). Germline assignment: CDR1 KGHSH and CDR2 LQKENI. V was cut by 2 bases and J by 7 bases, with 27 bases left in between. This CDR3 is built from 18 residues. This CDR3 is CASSPNRDSSHLMGEQYF. CDR3 in DNA: TGTGCCAGCTCACCAAACAGGGACTCATCTCATCTCATGGGGGAGCAGTACTTC.

The table lists this clonotype with many counts. The chain employs TRBV20-1 and TRBJ2-7; 8 nucleotides match TRBD1. This CDR3 region has 15 residues. Germline V gives CDR1 DFQATT, CDR2 SNEGSKA (reference sequence). Trimming cost V 3 bases and J 2 bases; bases outside gene matches: 9. The CDR3 here is CSASGRTGKTYEQYF. CDR3 DNA sequence: TGCAGTGCTAGCGGCAGGACAGGGAAAACCTACGAGCAGTACTTC.

This clonotype was found a few times. V is TRBV5-6 and J is TRBJ2-3; 10 nucleotides match TRBD2. CDR3 length equals 19 residues. Germline V gene sequence: CDR1 SGHDT, CDR2 YYEEEE. Trimming cost V 0 bases and J 2 bases; bases outside gene matches: 12. Written as DNA, the CDR3 is TGTGCCAGCAGCTTGGGCAGGGTTGTAGCGGGAGGATCCACAGATACGCAGTATTTT. Protein product: CASSLGRVVAGGSTDTQYF.

This clonotype has just a few counts. The genes are TRBV14 and TRBJ2-1, with D unclear. CDR3 length equals 17 residues. Germline V gives CDR1 SGHDN, CDR2 FVKESK. V was shortened by 2 bases and J by 0 bases, with 14 bases between the two germline ends. The DNA for the CDR3 is TGTGCCAGCAGCCAATGGACGGGCCCACGCTCCTACAATGAGCAGTTCTTC. Amino acid sequence: CASSQWTGPRSYNEQFF.